This entry lists 2 T cell receptor beta chains sequenced from one sample in a study of blood T cell repertoires in COVID-19. Assay used: immunoSEQ multiplex PCR; TCRdb lists only in-frame clones, some missing. The sample yields fewer than 250,000 clones, 76% seen once. The specimen sequenced was PBMCs or T cells enriched from blood (not recorded which). The receptors were gathered from a woman aged 50 to 65 with acute COVID-19.

The rearrangement uses TRBV28 and TRBJ1-4; D possibly corresponds to TRBD1 (5 bases). Trimming removed 6 bases from V and 3 bases from J, with 11 bases in between. Germline V gene lookup returns CDR1 MDHEN and CDR2 SYDVKM. This CDR3 has 14 amino acids. CDR3 sequence reads: CASSPDRPNEKLFF. In DNA, the CDR3 is TGTGCCAGCAGCCCCGACAGACCTAATGAAAAACTGTTTTTT.

The rearrangement uses TRBV7-2 and TRBJ1-6; possible D gene TRBD1, 5 bases. CDR1 and CDR2 (germline): SGHTA, FQGNSA. The CDR3 has 15 residues. The V and J ends lost 2 bases and 10 bases respectively, with 15 bases between them. For the CDR3, the DNA is TGTGCCAGCAGCTTAAATGGGGGGGTACGGTCACCCCTCCACTTT. It translates to CASSLNGGVRSPLHF. Supplemented by reference TRBV7-2 and TRBJ1-6, the full variable domain reads GAGVSQSPSNKVTEKGKDVELRCDPISGHTALYWYRQSLGQGLEFLIYFQGNSAPDKSGLPSDRFSAERTGGSVSTLTIQRTQQEDSAVYLCASSLNGGVRSPLHFGNGTRLTVT.